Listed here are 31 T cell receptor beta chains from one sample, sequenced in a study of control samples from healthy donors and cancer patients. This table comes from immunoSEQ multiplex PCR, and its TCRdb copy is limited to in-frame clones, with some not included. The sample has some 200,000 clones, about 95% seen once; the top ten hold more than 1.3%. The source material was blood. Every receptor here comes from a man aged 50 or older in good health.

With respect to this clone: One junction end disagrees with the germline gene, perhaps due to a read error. The CDR3 protein is CASSVKGGLGTDAQYF. As DNA, the CDR3 is TGTGCCAGCAGCGTAAAGGGTGGGCTAGGCACAGATGCGCAGTATTTT. V is TRBV9 and J is TRBJ2-3; D gene ambiguous. This CDR3 has 16 residues. Germline-derived CDR1 and CDR2 are SGDLS and YYNGEE.

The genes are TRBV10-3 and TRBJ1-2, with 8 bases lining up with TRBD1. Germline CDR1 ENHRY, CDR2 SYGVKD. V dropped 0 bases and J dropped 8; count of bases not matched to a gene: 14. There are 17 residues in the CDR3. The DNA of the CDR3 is TGTGCCATCAGTGAGTCGGCGCAGGGGGCGACTTCGCGGGGCTACACCTTC. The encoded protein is CAISESAQGATSRGYTF.

The CDR3 nucleotides are TGTGCCAGCAGTCCCCCAGCTGCGGGAGGCTACACCTTC. It specifies CASSPPAAGGYTF. The chain joins TRBV6-5 to TRBJ1-2; D uncertain. This CDR3 comprises 13 residues. The germline V and J ends were trimmed by 5 bases and 8 bases, with 15 bases remaining between them. The germline V gene has CDR1 MNHEY and CDR2 SVGAGI.

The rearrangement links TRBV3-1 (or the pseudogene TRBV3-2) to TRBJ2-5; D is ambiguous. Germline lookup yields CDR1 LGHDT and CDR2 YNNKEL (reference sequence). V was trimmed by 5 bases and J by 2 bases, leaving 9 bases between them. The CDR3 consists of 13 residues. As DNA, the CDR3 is TGTGCCAGCAGCTATTTGAGACAAGAGACCCAGTACTTC. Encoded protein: CASSYLRQETQYF.

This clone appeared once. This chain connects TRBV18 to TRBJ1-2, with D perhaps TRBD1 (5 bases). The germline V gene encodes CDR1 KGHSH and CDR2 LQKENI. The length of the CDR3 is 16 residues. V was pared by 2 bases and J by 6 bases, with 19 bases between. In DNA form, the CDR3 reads TGTGCCAGCTCACCAAAGGCAGCAGGGACTTTCGATGGCTACACCTTC. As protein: CASSPKAAGTFDGYTF. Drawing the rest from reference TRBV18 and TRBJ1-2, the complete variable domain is NAGVMQNPRHLVRRRGQEARLRCSPMKGHSHVYWYRQLPEEGLKFMVYLQKENIIDESGMPKERFSAEFPKEGPSILRIQQVVRGDSAAYFCASSPKAAGTFDGYTFGSGTRLTVV.

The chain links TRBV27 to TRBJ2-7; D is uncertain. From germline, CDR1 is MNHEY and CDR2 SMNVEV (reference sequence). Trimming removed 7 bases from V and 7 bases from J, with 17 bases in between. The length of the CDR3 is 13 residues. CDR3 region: CASITLIEKEQYV. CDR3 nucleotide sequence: TGTGCCAGCATAACACTCATTGAGAAGGAGCAGTACGTC.

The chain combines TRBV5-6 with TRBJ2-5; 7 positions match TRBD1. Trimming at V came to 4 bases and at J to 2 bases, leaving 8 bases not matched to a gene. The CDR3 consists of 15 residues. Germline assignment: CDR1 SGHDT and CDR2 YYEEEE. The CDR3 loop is CASSVTGKGQETQYF. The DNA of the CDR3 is TGTGCCAGCAGCGTGACAGGGAAGGGTCAAGAGACCCAGTACTTC.

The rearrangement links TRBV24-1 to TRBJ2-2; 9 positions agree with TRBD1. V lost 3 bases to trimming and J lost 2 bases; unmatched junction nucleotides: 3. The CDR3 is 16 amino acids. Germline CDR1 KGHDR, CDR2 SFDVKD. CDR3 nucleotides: TGTGCCACCAGTGATCTGGACAGGGGAAACACCGGGGAGCTGTTTTTT. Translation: CATSDLDRGNTGELFF.

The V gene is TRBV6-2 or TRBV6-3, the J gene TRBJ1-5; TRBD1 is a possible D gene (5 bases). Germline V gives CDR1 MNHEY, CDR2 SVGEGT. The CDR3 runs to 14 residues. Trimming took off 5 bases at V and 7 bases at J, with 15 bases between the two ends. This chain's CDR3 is CASSIRGSGQPQHF. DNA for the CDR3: TGTGCCAGCAGTATCCGGGGGTCGGGGCAGCCCCAGCATTTT.

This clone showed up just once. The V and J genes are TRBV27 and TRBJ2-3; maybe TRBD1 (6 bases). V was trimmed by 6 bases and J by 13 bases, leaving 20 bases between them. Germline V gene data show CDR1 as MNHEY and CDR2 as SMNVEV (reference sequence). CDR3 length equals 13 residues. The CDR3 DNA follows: TGTGCCAGCAGGCCGACAGGATTTCTCCTCAAGTATTTT. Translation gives CASRPTGFLLKYF.

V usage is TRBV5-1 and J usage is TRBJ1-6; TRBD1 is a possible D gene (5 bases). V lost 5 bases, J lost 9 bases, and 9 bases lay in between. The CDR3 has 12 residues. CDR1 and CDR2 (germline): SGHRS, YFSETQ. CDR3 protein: CASRMQGSPLHF. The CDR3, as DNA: TGCGCCAGCAGGATGCAGGGTTCACCCCTCCACTTT.

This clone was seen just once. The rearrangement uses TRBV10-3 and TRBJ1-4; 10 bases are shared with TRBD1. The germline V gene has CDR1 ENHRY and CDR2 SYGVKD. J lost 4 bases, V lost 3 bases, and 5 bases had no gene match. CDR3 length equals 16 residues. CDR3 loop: CAISDQGTGVNEKLFF. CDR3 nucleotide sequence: TGTGCCATCAGTGATCAGGGGACAGGGGTTAATGAAAAACTGTTTTTT.

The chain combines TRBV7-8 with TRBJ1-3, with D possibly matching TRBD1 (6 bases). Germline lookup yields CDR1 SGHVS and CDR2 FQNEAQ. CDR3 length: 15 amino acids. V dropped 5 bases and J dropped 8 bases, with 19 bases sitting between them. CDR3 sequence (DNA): TGTGCCAGCAGCCCCAGGGACATCTTAACGGACACCATATATTTT. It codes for CASSPRDILTDTIYF.

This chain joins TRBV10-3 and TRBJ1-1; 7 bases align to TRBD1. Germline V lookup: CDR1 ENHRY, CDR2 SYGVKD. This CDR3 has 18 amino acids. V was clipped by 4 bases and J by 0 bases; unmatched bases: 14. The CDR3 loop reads CAISGGGSGGSLNTEAFF. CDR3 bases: TGTGCCATCAGTGGGGGAGGGTCAGGGGGAAGTCTGAACACTGAAGCTTTCTTT.

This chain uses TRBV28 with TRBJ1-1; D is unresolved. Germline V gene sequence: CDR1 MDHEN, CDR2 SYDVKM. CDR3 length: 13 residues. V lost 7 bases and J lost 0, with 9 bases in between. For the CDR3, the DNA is TGTGCCAGCATTCCGCCTATGAACACTGAAGCTTTCTTT. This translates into CASIPPMNTEAFF.

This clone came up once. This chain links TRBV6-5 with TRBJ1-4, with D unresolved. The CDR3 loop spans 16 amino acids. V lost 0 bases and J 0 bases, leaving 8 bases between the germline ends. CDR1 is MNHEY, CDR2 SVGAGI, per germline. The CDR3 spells CASSYSPAATNEKLFF. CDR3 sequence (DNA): TGTGCCAGCAGTTACTCACCGGCAGCAACTAATGAAAAACTGTTTTTT.

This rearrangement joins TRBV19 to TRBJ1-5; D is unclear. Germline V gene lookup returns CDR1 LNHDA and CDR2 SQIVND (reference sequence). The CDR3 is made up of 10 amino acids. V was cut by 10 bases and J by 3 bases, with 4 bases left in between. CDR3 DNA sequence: TGTGCCATTTTCAATCAGCCCCAGCATTTT. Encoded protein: CAIFNQPQHF. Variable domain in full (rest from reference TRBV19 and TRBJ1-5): DGGITQSPKYLFRKEGQNVTLSCEQNLNHDAMYWYRQDPGQGLRLIYYSQIVNDFQKGDIAEGYSVSREKKESFPLTVTSAQKNPTAFYLCAIFNQPQHFGDGTRLSIL.

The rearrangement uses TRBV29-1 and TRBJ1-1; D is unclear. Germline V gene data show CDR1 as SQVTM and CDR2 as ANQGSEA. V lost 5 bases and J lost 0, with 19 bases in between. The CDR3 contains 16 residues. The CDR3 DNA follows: TGCAGCGTTTCGGGTGGTTCGACACTAGTGAACACTGAAGCTTTCTTT. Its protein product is CSVSGGSTLVNTEAFF.

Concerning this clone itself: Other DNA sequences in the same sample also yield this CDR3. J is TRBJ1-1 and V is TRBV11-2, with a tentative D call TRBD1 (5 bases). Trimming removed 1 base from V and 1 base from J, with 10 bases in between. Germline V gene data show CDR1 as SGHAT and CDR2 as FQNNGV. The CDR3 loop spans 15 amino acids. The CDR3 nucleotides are TGTGCCAGCAGCTTAGTAGGGGTGGGGAACACTGAAGCTTTCTTT. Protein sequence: CASSLVGVGNTEAFF. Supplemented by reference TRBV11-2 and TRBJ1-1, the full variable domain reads EAGVAQSPRYKIIEKRQSVAFWCNPISGHATLYWYQQILGQGPKLLIQFQNNGVVDDSQLPKDRFSAERLKGVDSTLKIQPAKLEDSAVYLCASSLVGVGNTEAFFGQGTRLTVV.

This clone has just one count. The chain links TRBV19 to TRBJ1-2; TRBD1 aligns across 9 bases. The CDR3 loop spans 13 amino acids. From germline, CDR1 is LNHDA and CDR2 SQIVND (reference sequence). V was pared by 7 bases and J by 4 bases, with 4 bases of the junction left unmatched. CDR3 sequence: CASTRTGAYGYTF. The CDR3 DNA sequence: TGTGCCAGTACTCGGACAGGGGCCTATGGCTACACCTTC.

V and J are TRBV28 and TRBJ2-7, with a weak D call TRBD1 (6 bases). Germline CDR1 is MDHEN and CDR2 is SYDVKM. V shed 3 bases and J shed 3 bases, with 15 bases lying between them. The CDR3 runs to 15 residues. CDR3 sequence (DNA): TGTGCCAGCAGTTTCATACTCAGGGGCCGCTACGAGCAGTACTTC. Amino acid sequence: CASSFILRGRYEQYF.

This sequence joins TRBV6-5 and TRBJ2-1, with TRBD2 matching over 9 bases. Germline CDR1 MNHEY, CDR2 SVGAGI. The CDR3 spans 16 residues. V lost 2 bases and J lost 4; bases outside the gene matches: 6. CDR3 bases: TGTGCCAGCAGTTACCCCGGGCGGGGGGGGTACAATGAGCAGTTCTTC. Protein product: CASSYPGRGGYNEQFF.

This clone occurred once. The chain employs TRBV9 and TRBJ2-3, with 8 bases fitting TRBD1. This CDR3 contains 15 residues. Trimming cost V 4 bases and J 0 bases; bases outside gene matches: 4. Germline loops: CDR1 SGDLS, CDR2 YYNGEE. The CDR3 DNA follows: TGTGCCAGCAGCTTAGGGACAGGTAGCACAGATACGCAGTATTTT. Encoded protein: CASSLGTGSTDTQYF.

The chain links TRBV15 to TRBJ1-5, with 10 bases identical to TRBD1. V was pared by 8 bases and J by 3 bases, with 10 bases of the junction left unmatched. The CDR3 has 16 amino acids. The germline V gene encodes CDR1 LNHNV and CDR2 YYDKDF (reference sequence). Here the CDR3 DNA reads TGTGCCACCGGGACAGGGGTGGCTCCCAACAATCAGCCCCAGCATTTT. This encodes CATGTGVAPNNQPQHF.

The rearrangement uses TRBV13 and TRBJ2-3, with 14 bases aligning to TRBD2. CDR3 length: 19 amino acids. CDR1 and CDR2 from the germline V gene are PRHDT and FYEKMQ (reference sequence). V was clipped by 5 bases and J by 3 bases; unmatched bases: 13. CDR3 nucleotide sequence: TGTGCCAGCAGCGCTCGACTAGCGGGGGGGCCCAATTCGACAGATACGCAGTATTTT. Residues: CASSARLAGGPNSTDTQYF.

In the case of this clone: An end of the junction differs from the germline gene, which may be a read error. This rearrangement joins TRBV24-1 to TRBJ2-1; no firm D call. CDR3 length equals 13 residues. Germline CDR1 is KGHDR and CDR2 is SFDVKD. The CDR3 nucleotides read TGTGCCACCAGGGGCCGCTCCCACAATGAGCAGTTCTTC. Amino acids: CATRGRSHNEQFF.

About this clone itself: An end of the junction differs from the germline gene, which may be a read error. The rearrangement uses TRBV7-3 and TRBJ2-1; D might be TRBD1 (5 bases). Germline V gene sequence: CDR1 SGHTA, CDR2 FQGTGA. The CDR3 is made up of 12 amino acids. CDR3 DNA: TGTGCCAGCAGGTTAACCCCAGGGGAGCAGTTCTTC. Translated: CASRLTPGEQFF.

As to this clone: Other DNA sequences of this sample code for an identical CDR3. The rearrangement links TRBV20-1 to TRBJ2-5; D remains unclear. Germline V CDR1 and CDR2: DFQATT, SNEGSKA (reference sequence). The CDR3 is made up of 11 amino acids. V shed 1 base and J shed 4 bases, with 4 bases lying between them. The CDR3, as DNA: TGCAGTGCTAGAGGCCCAGAGACCCAGTACTTC. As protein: CSARGPETQYF.

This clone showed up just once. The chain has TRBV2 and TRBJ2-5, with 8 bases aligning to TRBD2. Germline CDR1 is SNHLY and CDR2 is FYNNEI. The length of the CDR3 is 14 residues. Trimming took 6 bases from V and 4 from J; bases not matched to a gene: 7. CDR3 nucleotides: TGTGCCAGCAGGGTTGGACTAGCAGGAGAGACCCAGTACTTC. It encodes CASRVGLAGETQYF. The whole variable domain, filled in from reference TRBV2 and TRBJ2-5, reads EPEVTQTPSHQVTQMGQEVILRCVPISNHLYFYWYRQILGQKVEFLVSFYNNEISEKSEIFDDQFSVERPDGSNFTLKIRSTKLEDSAMYFCASRVGLAGETQYFGPGTRLLVL.

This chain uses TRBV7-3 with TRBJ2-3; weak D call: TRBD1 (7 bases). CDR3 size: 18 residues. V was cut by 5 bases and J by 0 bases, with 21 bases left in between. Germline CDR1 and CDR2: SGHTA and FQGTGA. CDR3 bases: TGTGCCAGCAGCCCGGTGGGGGGACAGACAACTAGCACAGATACGCAGTATTTT. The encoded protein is CASSPVGGQTTSTDTQYF.

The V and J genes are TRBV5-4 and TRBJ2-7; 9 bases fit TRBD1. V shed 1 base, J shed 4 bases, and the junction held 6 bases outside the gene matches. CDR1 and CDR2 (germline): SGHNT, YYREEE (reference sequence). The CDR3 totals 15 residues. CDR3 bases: TGTGCCAGCAGCTTGAAGACAGGGGGAAGGTACGAGCAGTACGTC. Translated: CASSLKTGGRYEQYV.